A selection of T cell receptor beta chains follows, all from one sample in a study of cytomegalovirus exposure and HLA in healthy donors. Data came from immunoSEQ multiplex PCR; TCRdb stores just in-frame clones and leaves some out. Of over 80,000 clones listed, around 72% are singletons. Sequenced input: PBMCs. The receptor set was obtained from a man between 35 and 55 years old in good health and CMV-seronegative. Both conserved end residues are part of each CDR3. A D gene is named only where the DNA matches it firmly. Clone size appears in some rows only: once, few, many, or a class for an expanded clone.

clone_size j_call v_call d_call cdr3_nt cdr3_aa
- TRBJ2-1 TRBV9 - TGTGCCAGCAGCGTATCCGGGAACAACAATGAGCAGTTCTTC CASSVSGNNNEQFF
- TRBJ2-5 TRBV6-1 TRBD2 TGTGCCAGCAGTGATGGGGAGGGGGGACTAGCGGGGCGGACCCAGTACTTC CASSDGEGGLAGRTQYF
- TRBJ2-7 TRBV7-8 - TGTGCCAGCAGCCCGACTAGGGGCTACGAGCAGTACTTC CASSPTRGYEQYF
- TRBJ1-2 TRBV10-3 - TGTGCCATCAGTGAGTTGGGGGCTTATGGGAACTATGGCTACACCTTC CAISELGAYGNYGYTF
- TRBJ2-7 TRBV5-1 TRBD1 TGCGCCAGCAGCTTAAACAGGGGCGGCTACGAGCAGTACTTC CASSLNRGGYEQYF
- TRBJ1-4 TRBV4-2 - TGTGCCAGCAGCCCGCGGGGTGCAACTAATGAAAAACTGTTTTTT CASSPRGATNEKLFF
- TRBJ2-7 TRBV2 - TGTGCCACCCGAACAGGGACCTCCTACGAGCAGTACTTC CATRTGTSYEQYF
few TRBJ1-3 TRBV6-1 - TGTGCCAGCAGTGATGGGAGGTTCTCTGGAAACACCATATATTTT CASSDGRFSGNTIYF
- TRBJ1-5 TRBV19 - TGTGCCAGTAGTCTCAGGGGATCCAGCAATCAGCCCCAGCATTTT CASSLRGSSNQPQHF
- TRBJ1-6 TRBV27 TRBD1 TGTGCCAGCAGTCTATCCGGGACAGTAGTTACACCCCTCCACTTT CASSLSGTVVTPLHF
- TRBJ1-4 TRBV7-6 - TGTGCCAGCAGCCTGGCGGTGTCGGAAAAACTGTTTTTT CASSLAVSEKLFF
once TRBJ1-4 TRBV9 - TGTGCCAGCAGCCCACGATCCCCCTCGGGGTCGGATGAAAAACTGTTTTTT CASSPRSPSGSDEKLFF
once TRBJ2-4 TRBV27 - TGTGCCAGCAGAGGCAGGGTTGACATTCAGTACTTC CASRGRVDIQYF
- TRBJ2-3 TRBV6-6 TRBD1 TGTGCCAGCAGTCCCCTTGACAGGGGGGTCTCAGATACGCAGTATTTT CASSPLDRGVSDTQYF
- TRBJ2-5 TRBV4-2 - TGTGCCAGCAGCTGGGACATCCAAGAGACCCAGTACTTC CASSWDIQETQYF
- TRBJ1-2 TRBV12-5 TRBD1 TGTGCTAGTGGGTTACTTCGACAGGGTCCCTCTTATGGCTACACCTTC CASGLLRQGPSYGYTF
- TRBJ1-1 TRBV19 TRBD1 TGTGCCAGTACCTTACGGGGACAGCTGAACACTGAAGCTTTCTTT CASTLRGQLNTEAFF
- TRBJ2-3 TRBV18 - TGTGCCAGCTCACCACCGACTAGTAGGGTGGGAGATACGCAGTATTTT CASSPPTSRVGDTQYF
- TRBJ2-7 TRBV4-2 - TGTGCCAGCAGCCTCCAGGCTACATCCTACGAGCAGTACTTC CASSLQATSYEQYF
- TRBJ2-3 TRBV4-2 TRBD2 TGTGCCAGCAGCCAACACCAGGGACTAGCGGGGGGGAACACAGATACGCAGTATTTT CASSQHQGLAGGNTDTQYF
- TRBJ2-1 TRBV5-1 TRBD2 TGCGCCAGCAGCCGCGGGACTACCATCTACAATGAGCAGTTCTTC CASSRGTTIYNEQFF
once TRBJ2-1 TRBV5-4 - TGTGCCAGCAGCTTGTCACTGAGCAATGAGCAGTTCTTC CASSLSLSNEQFF
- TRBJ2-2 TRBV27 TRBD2 TGTGCCAGCAGTTCAAATCGACTAGCGGGGGGTAACACCGGGGAGCTGTTTTTT CASSSNRLAGGNTGELFF
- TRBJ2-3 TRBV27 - TGTGCCAGCAGTATTGGTGACCCGGGGACGCAGTATTTT CASSIGDPGTQYF
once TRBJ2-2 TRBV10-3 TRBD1 TGTGCCATCCTGACAGGGGTGGTCACCGGGGAGCTGTTTTTT CAILTGVVTGELFF
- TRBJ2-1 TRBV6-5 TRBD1 TGTGCCAGCACCCCAGGGGGTCTCAATGAGCAGTTCTTC CASTPGGLNEQFF
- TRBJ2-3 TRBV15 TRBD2 TGTGCCACCAGCAGAGAGAGCGGGGGGGCCCCCGATACGCAGTATTTT CATSRESGGAPDTQYF
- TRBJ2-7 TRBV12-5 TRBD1 TGTGCTAGTGGTATAAGACAGGGGGTAGAGCAGTACTTC CASGIRQGVEQYF
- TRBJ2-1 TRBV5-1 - TGCGCCAGCAGCTGGGGAGGGGGGGCATACAATGAGCAGTTCTTC CASSWGGGAYNEQFF